The rows below give T cell receptor beta chains drawn from one sample of a study of human versus mouse CDR3 diversity and MHC coevolution. Profiled with immunoSEQ multiplex PCR; TCRdb holds only in-frame clones, not every one. The table shows tens of thousands of clones, with about 93% occurring only once. The sample comprised naive CD4+ T cells from blood. These receptors all come from a person between 55 and 69 years old in good health. CDR3s include the opening cysteine and the closing phenylalanine or tryptophan. A D gene is named only where the DNA matches it firmly. Rows may omit the clone size; those that give it use once, few, many or a size class.

D gene: .
clone size: once
J gene: TRBJ2-5
V gene: TRBV5-1
CDR3 protein: CASSLFGQETQYF
CDR3 DNA: TGCGCCAGCAGCTTGTTCGGCCAAGAGACCCAGTACTTC

D gene: TRBD1
clone size: .
J gene: TRBJ2-2
V gene: TRBV6-1
CDR3 protein: CASSGQALNTGELFF
CDR3 DNA: TGTGCCAGCAGCGGACAGGCTTTGAACACCGGGGAGCTGTTTTTT

D gene: TRBD1
clone size: .
J gene: TRBJ2-3
V gene: TRBV4-3
CDR3 protein: CASSQDRDRGVGTQYF
CDR3 DNA: TGCGCCAGCAGCCAAGATCGCGACAGGGGAGTTGGTACGCAGTATTTT

D gene: .
clone size: .
J gene: TRBJ1-2
V gene: TRBV21-1
CDR3 protein: CASSLLLGVTRYGYTF
CDR3 DNA: TGTGCCAGCAGCCTTTTATTAGGGGTCACCCGTTATGGCTACACCTTC

D gene: TRBD1
clone size: .
J gene: TRBJ1-2
V gene: TRBV7-9
CDR3 protein: CASSLSGTGSGYTF
CDR3 DNA: TGTGCCAGCAGCTTATCCGGGACAGGGAGTGGCTACACCTTC

D gene: .
clone size: once
J gene: TRBJ2-1
V gene: TRBV13
CDR3 protein: CASSALANEQFF
CDR3 DNA: TGTGCCAGCAGCGCCCTAGCAAATGAGCAGTTCTTC

D gene: .
clone size: .
J gene: TRBJ2-7
V gene: TRBV2
CDR3 protein: CASSEAASAAPYEQYF
CDR3 DNA: TGTGCCAGCAGTGAAGCGGCTAGCGCGGCTCCCTACGAGCAGTACTTC

D gene: .
clone size: few
J gene: TRBJ1-4
V gene: TRBV5-4
CDR3 protein: CASSPGGVSNEKLFF
CDR3 DNA: TGTGCCAGCAGCCCGGGGGGAGTTTCTAATGAAAAACTGTTTTTT

D gene: .
clone size: .
J gene: TRBJ2-7
V gene: TRBV5-1
CDR3 protein: CASSHSPGDYEQYF
CDR3 DNA: TGCGCCAGCAGCCATAGCCCAGGGGACTACGAGCAGTACTTC

D gene: .
clone size: .
J gene: TRBJ1-6
V gene: TRBV21-1
CDR3 protein: CASSKDTPTGDLMINSPLHF
CDR3 DNA: TGTGCCAGCAGCAAAGATACACCCACAGGGGACCTAATGATTAATTCACCCCTCCACTTT

D gene: TRBD1
clone size: .
J gene: TRBJ2-2
V gene: TRBV10-3
CDR3 protein: CATQGAQLANTGELFF
CDR3 DNA: TGTGCCACACAGGGGGCCCAATTGGCGAACACCGGGGAGCTGTTTTTT

D gene: TRBD2
clone size: .
J gene: TRBJ2-2
V gene: TRBV30
CDR3 protein: CAWSVRGAGYTGELFF
CDR3 DNA: TGTGCCTGGAGTGTAAGAGGAGCGGGGTACACCGGGGAGCTGTTTTTT

D gene: .
clone size: .
J gene: TRBJ2-5
V gene: TRBV30
CDR3 protein: CAWSPRGAQETQYF
CDR3 DNA: TGTGCCTGGAGTCCTCGAGGTGCGCAAGAGACCCAGTACTTC

D gene: TRBD1
clone size: .
J gene: TRBJ2-6
V gene: TRBV5-4
CDR3 protein: CASSLGTGWAGANVLTF
CDR3 DNA: TGTGCCAGCAGCTTAGGGACAGGGTGGGCTGGGGCCAACGTCCTGACTTTC

D gene: TRBD2
clone size: .
J gene: TRBJ2-7
V gene: TRBV19
CDR3 protein: CARRTPGLAHEQYF
CDR3 DNA: TGTGCCAGGAGGACTCCCGGACTAGCTCACGAGCAGTACTTC

D gene: TRBD1
clone size: .
J gene: TRBJ1-1
V gene: TRBV7-9
CDR3 protein: CASSLAETGGEAFF
CDR3 DNA: TGTGCCAGCAGCTTAGCCGAGACAGGGGGGGAAGCTTTCTTT

D gene: TRBD2
clone size: .
J gene: TRBJ2-5
V gene: TRBV19
CDR3 protein: CASSITSDSETQYF
CDR3 DNA: TGTGCCAGTAGTATAACTAGCGACTCGGAGACCCAGTACTTC

D gene: .
clone size: .
J gene: TRBJ2-7
V gene: TRBV7-9
CDR3 protein: CASSFMGQSRETYF
CDR3 DNA: TGTGCCAGCAGCTTTATGGGACAGTCCCGGGAGACGTACTTC

D gene: TRBD2
clone size: .
J gene: TRBJ2-3
V gene: TRBV30
CDR3 protein: CAWTGLAGSTDTQYF
CDR3 DNA: TGTGCCTGGACGGGACTAGCGGGAAGCACAGATACGCAGTATTTT

D gene: .
clone size: .
J gene: TRBJ2-5
V gene: TRBV30
CDR3 protein: CAWTPGGRETQYF
CDR3 DNA: TGTGCCTGGACCCCCGGGGGGCGAGAGACCCAGTACTTC

D gene: .
clone size: few
J gene: TRBJ2-4
V gene: TRBV5-1
CDR3 protein: CASSLAEGENIQYF
CDR3 DNA: TGCGCCAGCAGCTTGGCCGAGGGGGAAAACATTCAGTACTTC

D gene: TRBD2
clone size: .
J gene: TRBJ2-7
V gene: TRBV6-1
CDR3 protein: CASAGLNYEQYF
CDR3 DNA: TGTGCCAGCGCGGGACTAAACTACGAGCAGTACTTC

D gene: .
clone size: once
J gene: TRBJ1-1
V gene: TRBV12-5
CDR3 protein: CASGPWGAEAFF
CDR3 DNA: TGTGCTAGTGGTCCATGGGGGGCTGAAGCTTTCTTT

D gene: TRBD1
clone size: .
J gene: TRBJ1-5
V gene: TRBV27
CDR3 protein: CASSRDRGRNQPQHF
CDR3 DNA: TGTGCCAGCAGTCGGGACAGGGGGAGAAATCAGCCCCAGCATTTT

D gene: .
clone size: .
J gene: TRBJ1-1
V gene: TRBV14
CDR3 protein: CASSQPRGRRSMNTEAFF
CDR3 DNA: TGTGCCAGCAGCCAACCTCGGGGTAGGAGATCGATGAACACTGAAGCTTTCTTT

D gene: .
clone size: .
J gene: TRBJ2-7
V gene: TRBV30
CDR3 protein: CAWSTGTMEQYF
CDR3 DNA: TGTGCCTGGAGTACAGGGACCATGGAGCAGTACTTC

D gene: .
clone size: few
J gene: TRBJ1-5
V gene: TRBV5-8
CDR3 protein: CASRPQGNQPQHF
CDR3 DNA: TGTGCCAGCAGGCCCCAGGGCAATCAGCCCCAGCATTTT

D gene: TRBD1
clone size: .
J gene: TRBJ2-5
V gene: TRBV19
CDR3 protein: CASSRDREETQYF
CDR3 DNA: TGTGCCAGTAGTAGGGACAGGGAGGAGACCCAGTACTTC

D gene: TRBD1
clone size: .
J gene: TRBJ2-3
V gene: TRBV6-1
CDR3 protein: CASSETTGLVYTQYF
CDR3 DNA: TGTGCCAGCAGTGAAACGACAGGGCTTGTATATACGCAGTATTTT

D gene: .
clone size: .
J gene: TRBJ2-1
V gene: TRBV23-1
CDR3 protein: CAGAGSSYNEQFF
CDR3 DNA: TGCGCCGGGGCTGGCAGTTCCTACAATGAGCAGTTCTTC

D gene: TRBD1
clone size: .
J gene: TRBJ1-2
V gene: TRBV7-2
CDR3 protein: CASSPRQGGYTF
CDR3 DNA: TGTGCCAGCAGCCCGAGACAGGGTGGCTACACCTTC

D gene: TRBD2
clone size: once
J gene: TRBJ2-1
V gene: TRBV6-5
CDR3 protein: CASSYTGRLAEQFF
CDR3 DNA: TGTGCCAGCAGTTACACGGGCCGACTAGCGGAGCAGTTCTTC

D gene: TRBD1
clone size: .
J gene: TRBJ2-1
V gene: TRBV10-3
CDR3 protein: CAITDPDRVGQFF
CDR3 DNA: TGTGCCATCACCGACCCGGACAGGGTAGGACAGTTCTTC

D gene: .
clone size: once
J gene: TRBJ1-4
V gene: TRBV2
CDR3 protein: CASSSGEYNEKLFF
CDR3 DNA: TGTGCCAGCAGTAGTGGGGAGTACAATGAAAAACTGTTTTTT

D gene: .
clone size: .
J gene: TRBJ2-7
V gene: TRBV2
CDR3 protein: CASSRGYYEQYF
CDR3 DNA: TGTGCCAGCAGTCGGGGATACTACGAGCAGTACTTC

D gene: .
clone size: .
J gene: TRBJ2-7
V gene: TRBV6-6
CDR3 protein: CASGGTAGEQYF
CDR3 DNA: TGTGCCAGCGGCGGGACGGCAGGGGAGCAGTACTTC

D gene: TRBD1
clone size: .
J gene: TRBJ1-2
V gene: TRBV6-6
CDR3 protein: CASSYRDSYGYTF
CDR3 DNA: TGTGCCAGCAGTTATAGGGACAGTTATGGCTACACCTTC

D gene: .
clone size: .
J gene: TRBJ2-3
V gene: TRBV29-1
CDR3 protein: CSVDSQGTDTQYF
CDR3 DNA: TGCAGCGTCGACAGTCAGGGGACAGATACGCAGTATTTT

D gene: .
clone size: .
J gene: TRBJ2-7
V gene: TRBV6-5
CDR3 protein: CASSYQRSSYEQYF
CDR3 DNA: TGTGCCAGCAGTTACCAGCGGAGTAGTTACGAGCAGTACTTC

D gene: .
clone size: .
J gene: TRBJ1-2
V gene: TRBV25-1
CDR3 protein: CASSEYGGVRGYTF
CDR3 DNA: TGTGCCAGCAGTGAATATGGAGGGGTTCGAGGCTACACCTTC

D gene: TRBD1
clone size: .
J gene: TRBJ2-3
V gene: TRBV5-4
CDR3 protein: CASSLVGQGSGTQYF
CDR3 DNA: TGTGCCAGCAGCTTGGTGGGACAGGGTTCGGGTACGCAGTATTTT

D gene: TRBD2
clone size: .
J gene: TRBJ2-3
V gene: TRBV30
CDR3 protein: CAWGTSGTDTQYF
CDR3 DNA: TGTGCCTGGGGGACTAGCGGCACAGATACGCAGTATTTT

D gene: TRBD1
clone size: .
J gene: TRBJ1-2
V gene: TRBV7-6
CDR3 protein: CASSQYGTGASYGYTF
CDR3 DNA: TGTGCCAGCAGCCAATATGGTACAGGGGCGTCGTATGGCTACACCTTC